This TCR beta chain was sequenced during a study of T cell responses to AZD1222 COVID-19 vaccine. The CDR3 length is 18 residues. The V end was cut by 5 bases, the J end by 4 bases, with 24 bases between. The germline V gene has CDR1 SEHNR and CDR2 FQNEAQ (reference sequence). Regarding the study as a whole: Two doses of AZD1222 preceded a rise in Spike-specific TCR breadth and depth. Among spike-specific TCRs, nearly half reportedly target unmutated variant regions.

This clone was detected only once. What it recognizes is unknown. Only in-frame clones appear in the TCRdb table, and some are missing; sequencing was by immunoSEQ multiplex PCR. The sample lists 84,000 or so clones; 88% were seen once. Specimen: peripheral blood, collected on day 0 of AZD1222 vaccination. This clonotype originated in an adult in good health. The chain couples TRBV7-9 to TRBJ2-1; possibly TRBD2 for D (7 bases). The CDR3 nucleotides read TGTGCCAGCAGCCTAGGGGGTCCTAGCGGAACTACGTACAATGAGCAGTTCTTC. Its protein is CASSLGGPSGTTYNEQFF.